Listed here is a single TCR beta chain. Its antigen is as yet unknown. This sample was included in a study of cytomegalovirus exposure and HLA in healthy donors. This PCR relied on a set of 60 Vbeta primers and 13 Jbeta primers. Here immunoSEQ multiplex PCR was the method, and the copy in TCRdb shows in-frame clones only, minus some. Among some 120,000 clones, around three quarters were seen once, and the ten largest hold roughly 2.5%. Study observations and caveats: Usually a TCR sequence was rare, but some public TCRs were found in many donors.

This cohort consisted of healthy bone marrow donors. V was pared by 1 base and J by 12 bases, with 10 bases between. Germline CDR1 GTSNPN, CDR2 SVGIG (reference sequence). The CDR3 is 12 residues long. The chain links TRBV30 to TRBJ1-6; the D is unclear. Sequenced input: PBMCs. This receptor was identified in a man younger than 40 in good health and CMV-seronegative. This CDR3 is CAWSGNTVPLHF. The CDR3 DNA follows: TGTGCCTGGAGTGGAAACACCGTACCCCTCCACTTT.